This T cell receptor beta chain derives from a study of T-cell reconstitution after alpha-beta-depleted transplantation in children. This clonotype appeared many times. Preparation of the TCRbeta library involved a method that used unique molecular identifiers. TCRdb independently ran MiXCR on the PCR reads; one entry per CDR3 protein. The sample has approximately 640,000 distinct CDR3 sequences; around 17% are singletons. The length of the CDR3 is 13 residues. Germline V gene data show CDR1 as SGHTA and CDR2 as FQGNSA. Between the trimmed V and J ends, which lost 4 bases and 5 bases, there was a span of 11 bases.

The rearrangement links TRBV7-2 to TRBJ1-1; D unclear. The origin of this receptor is a human donor who donated a stem cell graft to a child with acute myeloid leukemia. The input for sequencing was PBMCs from the stem cell graft donor, taken from the stem cell graft. The CDR3 nucleotides are TGTGCCAGCAGCTCGGGCCGGGCGACTGAAGCTTTCTTT. Amino acid sequence: CASSSGRATEAFF. The full variable domain, its missing parts supplied by reference TRBV7-2 and TRBJ1-1, is GAGVSQSPSNKVTEKGKDVELRCDPISGHTALYWYRQSLGQGLEFLIYFQGNSAPDKSGLPSDRFSAERTGGSVSTLTIQRTQQEDSAVYLCASSSGRATEAFFGQGTRLTVV.